This paragraph reports one TCR beta chain. The data were taken from a study of T cell responses to AZD1222 COVID-19 vaccine. With V trimmed by 4 bases and J by 1 base, 3 bases remained unmatched. Germline CDR1 is KGHSH and CDR2 is LQKENI. There are 14 residues in the CDR3. TCRdb's table, derived via immunoSEQ multiplex PCR, lists solely in-frame clones and lacks some. The profile covers approximately 120,000 clones, with around 93% appearing a single time and 7.5% taken by the ten largest. The chain combines TRBV18 with TRBJ1-1; the match to TRBD1 covers 7 bases. The sequence was obtained from an adult in good health. This material consisted of peripheral blood, taken on day 0 of AZD1222 vaccination. CDR3 sequence reads: CASSRQGENTEAFF. CDR3 sequence (DNA): TGTGCCAGCTCACGACAGGGCGAGAACACTGAAGCTTTCTTT.